This T cell receptor beta chain appears in the sequencing data of a study of T cell clonality in common variable immunodeficiency. Study results and caveats: Compared with healthy controls, CVID subjects showed increased TCRbeta clonality, mostly in about a third. Fewer TCRbeta clones were shared among CVID subjects than controls. In common variable immunodeficiency, TCR beta chains reportedly carried fewer deletions and N-nucleotide insertions.

Concerning this clone itself: Its antigen remains unknown. The CDR3 extends 3 residues past the end of the read, so its final part is completed from the germline J gene.

Equal genomic DNA amounts from CVID and control samples were sequenced. Produced via immunoSEQ multiplex PCR; TCRdb's table is partial and in-frame only. The sample holds about 19,000 clones, and no clone turns up only once. The CDR3 runs to 14 residues. Germline CDR1 reads SGHNT; CDR2 reads YENEEA. V was pared by 4 bases and J by 5 bases, with 3 bases of the junction left unmatched. The sequence derives from a human donor with common variable immunodeficiency. The sample comprised peripheral blood mononuclear cells. The chain joins TRBV11-3 to TRBJ2-2, with 8 bases lining up with TRBD1. The CDR3 sequence: CASSSQGVTGELFF. The CDR3 bases that were read are TGTGCCAGCAGCTCACAGGGGGTAACCGGGGAG.